This TCR beta chain was recorded in a study of shared clonotypes between healthy human individuals. Generated by immunoSEQ multiplex PCR, the TCRdb table keeps only in-frame clones and is missing some. The table includes some 2.4 million clones, more than 85% detected once. Trimming pared 3 bases from V and 2 bases from J, leaving 19 bases between. This CDR3 is built from 18 residues. The germline V gene encodes CDR1 SGHAT and CDR2 FQNNGV. This receptor was identified in a man aged 18 to 29 in good health. Some clones in this sample may be carry-over from other donors' samples. The chain is built from TRBV11-2 and TRBJ1-4; D possibly corresponds to TRBD1 (5 bases). The sequenced sample was naive CD4+ T cells from PBMCs. Subset noted: CD45RA+ positively selected. CDR3 region: CASSFRNTPGNTNEKLFF. CDR3 in DNA: TGTGCCAGCAGCTTCCGAAATACCCCAGGGAACACTAATGAAAAACTGTTTTTT.